This section outlines one T cell receptor (beta chain) sequence together with its context. This specimen comes from a study of blood T cell repertoires in COVID-19. Study-level information: COVID-19 samples from acute and convalescent phases originated in the United States, Italy and Spain.

The protocol was immunoSEQ multiplex PCR, while the TCRdb copy is restricted to in-frame clones and leaves out a portion. The sample gives around 170,000 clones, about 77% of which show up once; approximately 15% is in the top ten. The CDR3 extends over 14 amino acids. Trimming removed 4 bases from V and 6 bases from J; junction bases left unmatched: 5. Germline CDR1 is SEHNR and CDR2 is FQNEAQ (reference sequence). The clonotype originates from an elderly woman with acute or convalescent COVID-19. Sequencing was done on a sample of peripheral blood. The rearrangement links TRBV7-9 to TRBJ1-5; 8 bases map to TRBD1. CDR3 in DNA: TGTGCCAGCAGCTCCGGACAGGGAGGTCAGCCCCAGCATTTT. Amino acid sequence: CASSSGQGGQPQHF.